The clone carrying this TCR beta chain was counted ten times or more. Its antigen is still unknown. The CDR3 has 9 amino acids. The V gene lost 6 bases and the J gene lost 11 bases, with 5 bases spanning the gap. The data are from a study of Graves' ophthalmopathy and Graves' hyperthyroidism. Study-wide results and caveats: Clonotypes were expanded in thyroid at above 0.001 frequency, and most also appeared in blood.

The study amplified TCR beta CDR3 regions using RNA transcripts. HTBI-primed RT-PCR formed the first round, and a multiplex PCR formed the second. TCRdb passed the multiplex PCR reads through MiXCR, listing each CDR3 protein once. Of about 380,000 distinct CDR3 sequences detected, 15% appear once; the ten largest clones hold 7%. The rearrangement links TRBV12-3 or TRBV12-4 to TRBJ1-5; D remains unclear. The receptor was derived from a woman in her late teens or twenties with stable Graves' hyperthyroidism. Input material: peripheral blood. The chain's CDR3 is CASSPSQHF. The CDR3 bases are TGTGCCAGCAGCCCCTCCCAGCATTTT.